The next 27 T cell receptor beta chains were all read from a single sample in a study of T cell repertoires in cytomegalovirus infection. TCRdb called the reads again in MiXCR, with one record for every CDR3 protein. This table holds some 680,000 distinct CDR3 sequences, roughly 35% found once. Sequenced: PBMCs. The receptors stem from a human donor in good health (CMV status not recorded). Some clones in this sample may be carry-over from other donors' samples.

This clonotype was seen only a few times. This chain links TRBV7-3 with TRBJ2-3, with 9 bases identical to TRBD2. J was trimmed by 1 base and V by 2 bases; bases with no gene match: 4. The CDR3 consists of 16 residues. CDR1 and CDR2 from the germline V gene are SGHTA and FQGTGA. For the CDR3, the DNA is TGTGCCAGCAGCTTAGCGGGGGGGCCGGGCACAGATACGCAGTATTTT. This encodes CASSLAGGPGTDTQYF.

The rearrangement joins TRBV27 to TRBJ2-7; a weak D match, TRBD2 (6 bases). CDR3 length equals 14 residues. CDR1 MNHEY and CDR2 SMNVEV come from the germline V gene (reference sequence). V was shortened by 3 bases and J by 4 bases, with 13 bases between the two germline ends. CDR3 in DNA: TGTGCCAGCAGTTTCGGAGGGAATAAGTACGAGCAGTACTTC. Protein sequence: CASSFGGNKYEQYF.

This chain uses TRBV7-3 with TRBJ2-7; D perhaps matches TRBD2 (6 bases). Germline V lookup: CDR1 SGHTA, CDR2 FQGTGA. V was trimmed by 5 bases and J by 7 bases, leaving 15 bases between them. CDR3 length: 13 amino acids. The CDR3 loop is CASSRRDGSEQYF. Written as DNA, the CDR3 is TGTGCCAGCAGCAGGAGGGACGGCAGTGAGCAGTACTTC.

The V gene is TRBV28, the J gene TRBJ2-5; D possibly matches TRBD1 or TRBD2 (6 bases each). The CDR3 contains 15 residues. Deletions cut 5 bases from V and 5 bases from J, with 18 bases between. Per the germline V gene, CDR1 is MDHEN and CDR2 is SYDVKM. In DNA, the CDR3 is TGTGCCAGCAGTCAATACAGGGCTCTAGCGGAGACCCAGTACTTC. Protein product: CASSQYRALAETQYF.

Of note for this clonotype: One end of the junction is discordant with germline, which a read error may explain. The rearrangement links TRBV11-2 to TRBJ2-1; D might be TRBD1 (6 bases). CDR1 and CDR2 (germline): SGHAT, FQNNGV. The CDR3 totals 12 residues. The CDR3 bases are TGTGCCAGCAGCTTAGAGAGGGGGATGGGGATCTTC. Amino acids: CASSLERGMGIF.

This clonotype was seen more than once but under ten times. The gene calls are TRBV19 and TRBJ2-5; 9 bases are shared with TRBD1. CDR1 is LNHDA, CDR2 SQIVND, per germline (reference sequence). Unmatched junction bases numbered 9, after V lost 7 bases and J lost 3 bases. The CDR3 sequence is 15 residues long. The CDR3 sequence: CASNPGQGIKETQYF. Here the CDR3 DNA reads TGTGCCAGTAACCCGGGACAGGGAATCAAAGAGACCCAGTACTTC.

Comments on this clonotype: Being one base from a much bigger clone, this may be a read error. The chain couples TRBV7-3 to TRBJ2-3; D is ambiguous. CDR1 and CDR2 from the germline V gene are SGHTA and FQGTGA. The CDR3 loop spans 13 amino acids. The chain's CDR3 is CSSSSSDTDTQYF. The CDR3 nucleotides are TGTTCCAGCAGCAGTTCGGACACAGATACGCAGTATTTT.

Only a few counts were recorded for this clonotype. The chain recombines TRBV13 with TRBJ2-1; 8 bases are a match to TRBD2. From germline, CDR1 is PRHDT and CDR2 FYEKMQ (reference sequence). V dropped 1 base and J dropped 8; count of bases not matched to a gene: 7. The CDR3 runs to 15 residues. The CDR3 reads CASSLDLAGTDEQFF. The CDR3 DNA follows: TGTGCCAGCAGCTTAGATCTAGCGGGTACGGATGAGCAGTTCTTC.

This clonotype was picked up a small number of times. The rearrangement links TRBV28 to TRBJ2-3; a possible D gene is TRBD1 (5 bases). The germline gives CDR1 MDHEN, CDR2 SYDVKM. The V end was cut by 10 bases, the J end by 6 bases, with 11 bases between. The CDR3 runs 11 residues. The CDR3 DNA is TGTGCCACCAGGGTGTACGATACGCAGTATTTT. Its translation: CATRVYDTQYF.

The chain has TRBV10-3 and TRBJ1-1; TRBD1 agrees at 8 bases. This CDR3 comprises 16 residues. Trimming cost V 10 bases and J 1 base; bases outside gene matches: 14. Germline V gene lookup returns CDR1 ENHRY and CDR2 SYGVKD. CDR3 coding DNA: TGTGCCACCCGAAATAGGACAGGGATCTCGAACACTGAAGCTTTCTTT. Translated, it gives CATRNRTGISNTEAFF.

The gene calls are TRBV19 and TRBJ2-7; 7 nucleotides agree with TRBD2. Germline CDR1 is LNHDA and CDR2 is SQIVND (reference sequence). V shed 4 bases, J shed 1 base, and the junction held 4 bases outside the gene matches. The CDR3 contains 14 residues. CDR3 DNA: TGTGCCAGTAGTAGCGGGAGTCGGTCCTACGAGCAGTACTTC. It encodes CASSSGSRSYEQYF.

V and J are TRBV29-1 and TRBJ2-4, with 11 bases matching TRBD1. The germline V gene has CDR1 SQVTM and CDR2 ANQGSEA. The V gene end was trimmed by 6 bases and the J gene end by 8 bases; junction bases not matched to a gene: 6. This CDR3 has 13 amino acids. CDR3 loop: CSVEGQGEDIQYF. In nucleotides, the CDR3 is TGCAGCGTGGAGGGACAGGGGGAGGACATTCAGTACTTC. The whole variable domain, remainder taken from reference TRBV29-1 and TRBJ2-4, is SAVISQKPSRDICQRGTSLTIQCQVDSQVTMMFWYRQQPGQSLTLIATANQGSEATYESGFVIDKFPISRPNLTFSTLTVSNMSPEDSSIYLCSVEGQGEDIQYFGAGTRLSVL.

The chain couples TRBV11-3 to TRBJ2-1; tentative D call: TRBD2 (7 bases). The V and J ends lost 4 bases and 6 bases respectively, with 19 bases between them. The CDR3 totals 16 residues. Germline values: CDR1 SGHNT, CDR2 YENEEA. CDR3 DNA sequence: TGTGCCAGCAGCTCTGGGACCGGGGGGCCCCTCAATGAGCAGTTCTTC. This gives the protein CASSSGTGGPLNEQFF.

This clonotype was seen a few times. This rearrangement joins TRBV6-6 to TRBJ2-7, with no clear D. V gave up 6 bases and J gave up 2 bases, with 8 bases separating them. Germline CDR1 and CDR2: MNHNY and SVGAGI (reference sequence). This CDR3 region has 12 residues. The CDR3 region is CASRDFAYEQYF. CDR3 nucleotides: TGTGCCAGCAGGGATTTTGCCTACGAGCAGTACTTC.

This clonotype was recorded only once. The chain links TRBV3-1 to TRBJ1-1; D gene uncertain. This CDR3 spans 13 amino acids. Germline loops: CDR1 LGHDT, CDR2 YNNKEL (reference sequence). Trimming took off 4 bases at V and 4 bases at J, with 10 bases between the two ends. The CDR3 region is CASSPRQSTEAFF. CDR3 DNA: TGTGCCAGCAGCCCACGGCAAAGCACTGAAGCTTTCTTT.

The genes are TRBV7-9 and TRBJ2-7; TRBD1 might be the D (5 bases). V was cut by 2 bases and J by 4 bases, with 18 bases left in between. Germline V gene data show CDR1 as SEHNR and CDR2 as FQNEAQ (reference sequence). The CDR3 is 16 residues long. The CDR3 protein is CASSLPSGRRVYEQYF. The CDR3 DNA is TGTGCCAGCAGCTTACCCTCAGGGCGTCGGGTATACGAGCAGTACTTC.

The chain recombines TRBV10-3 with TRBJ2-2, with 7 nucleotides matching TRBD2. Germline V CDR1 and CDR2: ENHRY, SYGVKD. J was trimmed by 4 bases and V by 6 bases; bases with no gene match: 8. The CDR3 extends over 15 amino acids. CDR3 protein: CAISAGRGTTGELFF. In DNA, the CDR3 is TGTGCCATCAGCGCCGGGCGGGGGACCACCGGGGAGCTGTTTTTT.

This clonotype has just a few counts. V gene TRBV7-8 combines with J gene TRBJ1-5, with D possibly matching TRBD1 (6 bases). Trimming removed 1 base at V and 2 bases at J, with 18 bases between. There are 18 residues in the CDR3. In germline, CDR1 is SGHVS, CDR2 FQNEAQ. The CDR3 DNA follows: TGTGCCAGCAGCTTAGTAGGTGGGGGGGCGCGGGGCAATCAGCCCCAGCATTTT. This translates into CASSLVGGGARGNQPQHF.

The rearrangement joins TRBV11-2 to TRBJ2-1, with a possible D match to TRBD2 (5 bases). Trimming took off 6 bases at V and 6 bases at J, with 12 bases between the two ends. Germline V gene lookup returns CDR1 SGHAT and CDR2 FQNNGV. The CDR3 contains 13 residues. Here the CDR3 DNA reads TGTGCCAGCAGACCGAGGGCGGTCAATGAGCAGTTCTTC. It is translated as CASRPRAVNEQFF.

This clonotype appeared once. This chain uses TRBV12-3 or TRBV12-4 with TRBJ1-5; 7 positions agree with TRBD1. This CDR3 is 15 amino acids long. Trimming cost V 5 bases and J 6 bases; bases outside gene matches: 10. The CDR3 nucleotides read TGTGCCAGCAGTCCAACAGGGGCCCTCGTTCAGCCCCAGCATTTT. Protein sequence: CASSPTGALVQPQHF.

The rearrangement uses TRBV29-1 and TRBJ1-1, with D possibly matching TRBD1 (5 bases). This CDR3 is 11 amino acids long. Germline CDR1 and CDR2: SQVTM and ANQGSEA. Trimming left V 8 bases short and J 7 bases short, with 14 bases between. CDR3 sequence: CSSRVWGEAFF. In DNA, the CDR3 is TGCAGCTCCAGGGTTTGGGGTGAAGCTTTCTTT.

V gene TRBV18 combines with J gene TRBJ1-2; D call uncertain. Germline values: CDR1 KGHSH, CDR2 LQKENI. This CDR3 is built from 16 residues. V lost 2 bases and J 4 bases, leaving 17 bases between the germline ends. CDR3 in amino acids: CASSPFNKGGIYGYTF. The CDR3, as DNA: TGTGCCAGCTCACCATTTAATAAGGGAGGTATCTATGGCTACACCTTC.

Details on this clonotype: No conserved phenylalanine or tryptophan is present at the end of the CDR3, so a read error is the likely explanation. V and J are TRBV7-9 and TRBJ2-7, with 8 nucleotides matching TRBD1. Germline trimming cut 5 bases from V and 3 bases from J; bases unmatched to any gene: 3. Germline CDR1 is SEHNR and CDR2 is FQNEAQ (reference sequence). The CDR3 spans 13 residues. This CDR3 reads CASSPTGGYEQYL. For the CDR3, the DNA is TGTGCCAGCAGCCCAACAGGGGGCTACGAGCAGTACTTA.

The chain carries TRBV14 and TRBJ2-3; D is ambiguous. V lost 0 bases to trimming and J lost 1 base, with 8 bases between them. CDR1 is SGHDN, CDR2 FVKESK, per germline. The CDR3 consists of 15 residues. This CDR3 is CASSQDVSRTDTQYF. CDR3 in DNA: TGTGCCAGCAGCCAAGATGTCAGCCGCACAGATACGCAGTATTTT.

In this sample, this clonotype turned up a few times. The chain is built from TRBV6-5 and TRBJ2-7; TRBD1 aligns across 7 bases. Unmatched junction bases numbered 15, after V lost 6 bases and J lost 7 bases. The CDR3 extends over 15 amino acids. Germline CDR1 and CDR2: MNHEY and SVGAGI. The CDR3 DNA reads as TGTGCCAGCAGCTCTGACAGGGCCCCATATCGAGAGCAGTACTTC. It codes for CASSSDRAPYREQYF.

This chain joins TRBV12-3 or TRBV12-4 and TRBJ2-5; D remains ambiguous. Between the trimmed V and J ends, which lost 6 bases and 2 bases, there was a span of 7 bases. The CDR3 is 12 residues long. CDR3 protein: CASRRTQETQYF. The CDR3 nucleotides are TGTGCCAGCAGGCGGACGCAAGAGACCCAGTACTTC.

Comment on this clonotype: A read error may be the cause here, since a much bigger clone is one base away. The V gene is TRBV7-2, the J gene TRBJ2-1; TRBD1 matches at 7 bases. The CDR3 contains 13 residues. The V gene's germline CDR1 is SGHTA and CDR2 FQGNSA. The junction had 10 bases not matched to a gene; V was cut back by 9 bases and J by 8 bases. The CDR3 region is CARSPTGNHEQFF. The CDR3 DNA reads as TGTGCCAGAAGCCCGACAGGGAACCATGAGCAGTTCTTC.